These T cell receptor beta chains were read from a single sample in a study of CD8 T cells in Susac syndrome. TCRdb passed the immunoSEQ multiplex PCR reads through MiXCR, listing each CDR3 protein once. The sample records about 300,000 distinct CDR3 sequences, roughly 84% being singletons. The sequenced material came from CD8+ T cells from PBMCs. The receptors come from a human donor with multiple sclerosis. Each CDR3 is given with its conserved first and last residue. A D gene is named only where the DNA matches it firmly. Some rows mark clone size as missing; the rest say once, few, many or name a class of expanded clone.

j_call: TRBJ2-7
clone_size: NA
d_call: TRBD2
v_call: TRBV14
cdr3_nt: TGTGCCAGCAGCCAAGCCGGGACTAGCGTTGCCTACGAGCAGTACTTC
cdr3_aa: CASSQAGTSVAYEQYF

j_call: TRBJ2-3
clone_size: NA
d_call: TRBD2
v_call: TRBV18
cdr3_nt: TGTGCCAGCTTCACTAGCGGGAGTATAACAGATACGCAGTATTTT
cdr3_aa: CASFTSGSITDTQYF

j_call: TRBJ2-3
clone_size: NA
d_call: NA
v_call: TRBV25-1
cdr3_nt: TGTGCCAGCAGGCGCTCCAAGGGAGATACGCAGTATTTT
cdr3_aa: CASRRSKGDTQYF

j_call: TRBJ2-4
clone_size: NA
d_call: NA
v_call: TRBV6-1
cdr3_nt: TGTGCCAGCAGAGACCAGGGGTTACTAGCCAAAAACATTCAGTACTTC
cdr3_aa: CASRDQGLLAKNIQYF

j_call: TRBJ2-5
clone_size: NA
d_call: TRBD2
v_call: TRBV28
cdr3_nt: TGTGCCAGCAGTTTGCGGGAGCGGGAGACCCAGTACTTC
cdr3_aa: CASSLRERETQYF

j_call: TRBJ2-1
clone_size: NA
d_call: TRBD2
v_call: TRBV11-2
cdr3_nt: TGTGCCAGCAGCATAAGACGATGGCTAGCGGGAGCCAATGAGCAGTTCTTC
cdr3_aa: CASSIRRWLAGANEQFF

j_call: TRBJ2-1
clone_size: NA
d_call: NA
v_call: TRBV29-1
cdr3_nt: TGCAGCGTTGAAGAATACCTTAGACTAGGTAATGAGCAGTTCTTC
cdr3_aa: CSVEEYLRLGNEQFF

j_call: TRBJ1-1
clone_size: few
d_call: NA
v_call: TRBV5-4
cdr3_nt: TGTGCCAGCAGCGAGACAGGAACAAACACTGAAGCTTTCTTT
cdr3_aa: CASSETGTNTEAFF

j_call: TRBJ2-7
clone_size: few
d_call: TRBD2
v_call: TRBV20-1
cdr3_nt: TGCAGTGCTAGAGATCGAGCGGGAGATTACGAGCAGTACTTC
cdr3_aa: CSARDRAGDYEQYF

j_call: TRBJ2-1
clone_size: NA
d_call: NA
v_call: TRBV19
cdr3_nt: TGTGCCAGTAGTAACGGACGGAGCTCCTACAATGAGCAGTTCTTC
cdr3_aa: CASSNGRSSYNEQFF